This TCR beta chain was identified during a study of T cells in Graves' hyperthyroidism and ophthalmopathy. Study-level findings and limits: Stable hyperthyroidism and ophthalmopathy were separated using 13 V-J signatures.

The CDR3 consists of 14 residues. V lost 4 bases and J 4 bases, leaving 13 bases between the germline ends. The germline gives CDR1 SEHNR, CDR2 FQNEAQ (reference sequence). Amplification of TCR beta CDR3 regions used RNA as the template. TCR CDR3 underwent first-round RT-PCR with the HTBI primer set. TCRdb re-called the multiplex PCR reads through MiXCR, storing one row per CDR3 protein. This sample has a few hundred thousand distinct CDR3 sequences, with less than 20% found just once. Concerning this clonotype itself: Its antigen is unknown.

The specimen sequenced was blood. The chain carries TRBV7-9 and TRBJ1-1; D perhaps matches TRBD1 (5 bases). The TCR originated in a woman younger than 30 with Graves' hyperthyroidism. CDR3 nucleotides: TGTGCCAGCAGCTCGAATCAGGGTTTCACTGAAGCTTTCTTT. It codes for CASSSNQGFTEAFF.